These 29 T cell receptor beta chains were sequenced from one sample in a study of identifying expanded T cells in peripheral blood. Sequenced by immunoSEQ multiplex PCR; TCRdb stores in-frame clones only, minus some. The data hold 90,000 to 95,000 clones, with over 75% observed a single time. Sequenced sample: blood. The receptors derive from a person aged 18 to 69 in good health.

The rearrangement links TRBV4-1 to TRBJ2-7; 9 nucleotides match TRBD2. This CDR3 has 14 amino acids. With V trimmed by 1 base and J by 7 bases, 5 bases remained unmatched. CDR1 and CDR2 (germline): MGHRA, YSYEKL. The CDR3 DNA reads as TGCGCCAGCAGCCAAGTAGCGGGAGAGGGGGAGCAGTACTTC. This sequence encodes CASSQVAGEGEQYF.

The V and J genes are TRBV29-1 and TRBJ2-5, with 8 bases aligning to TRBD1. The CDR3 covers 13 residues. The V gene's germline CDR1 is SQVTM and CDR2 ANQGSEA. CDR3 loop: CSAGGSAGETQYF. The CDR3, as DNA: TGCTCGGCAGGGGGCTCGGCGGGAGAGACCCAGTACTTC.

In the case of this clone: Other DNA sequences within the sample encode an identical CDR3. The chain's CDR3 is CASSYRTEQETQYF. The CDR3 DNA reads TGTGCCAGCAGCTACAGGACAGAGCAAGAGACCCAGTACTTC. The J gene is TRBJ2-5, the V gene TRBV7-9; D perhaps matches TRBD1 (6 bases). The CDR3 has 14 amino acids. Germline V CDR1 and CDR2: SEHNR, FQNEAQ (reference sequence). V was trimmed by 4 bases and J by 2 bases, leaving 11 bases between them.

This clone came up once. J is TRBJ1-5 and V is TRBV19; D not certain. Trimming took 6 bases from V and 5 from J, leaving 8 bases between them. In germline, CDR1 is LNHDA, CDR2 SQIVND (reference sequence). The CDR3 sequence is 12 residues long. CDR3 protein: CASSEQHQPQHF. The CDR3 DNA sequence: TGTGCCAGTAGCGAACAGCATCAGCCCCAGCATTTT. Full variable domain (remainder filled in from reference TRBV19 and TRBJ1-5): DGGITQSPKYLFRKEGQNVTLSCEQNLNHDAMYWYRQDPGQGLRLIYYSQIVNDFQKGDIAEGYSVSREKKESFPLTVTSAQKNPTAFYLCASSEQHQPQHFGDGTRLSIL.

The V and J genes are TRBV7-9 and TRBJ2-7; D possibly corresponds to TRBD2 (7 bases). The CDR3 runs 13 residues. The V end was cut by 1 base, the J end by 4 bases, with 8 bases between. Germline CDR1 reads SEHNR; CDR2 reads FQNEAQ (reference sequence). DNA of the CDR3: TGTGCCAGCAGCTTAGAGGGGGGGTACGAGCAGTACTTC. It translates to CASSLEGGYEQYF.

The chain has TRBV5-1 and TRBJ1-1; a possible D gene is TRBD1 (5 bases). The CDR3 is 15 residues long. The germline V gene has CDR1 SGHRS and CDR2 YFSETQ. Trimming left V 0 bases short and J 7 bases short, with 16 bases between. The chain's CDR3 is CASSLELIGDHEAFF. In nucleotides, the CDR3 is TGCGCCAGCAGCTTGGAGTTAATCGGGGACCATGAAGCTTTCTTT.

This clone was recorded once. The rearrangement joins TRBV5-1 to TRBJ2-3; 8 bases agree with TRBD1. The CDR3 runs to 15 residues. In germline, CDR1 is SGHRS, CDR2 YFSETQ. V shed 1 base and J 2 bases; nucleotides not matched to a gene: 3. The CDR3 DNA reads as TGCGCCAGCAGCTTGCAGGGGGCGCCCACAGATACGCAGTATTTT. It translates to CASSLQGAPTDTQYF. Drawing the rest from reference TRBV5-1 and TRBJ2-3, the complete variable domain is KAGVTQTPRYLIKTRGQQVTLSCSPISGHRSVSWYQQTPGQGLQFLFEYFSETQRNKGNFPGRFSGRQFSNSRSEMNVSTLELGDSALYLCASSLQGAPTDTQYFGPGTRLTVL.

V and J are TRBV5-5 and TRBJ2-7; 8 bases map to TRBD1. V shed 0 bases, J shed 1 base, and the junction held 9 bases outside the gene matches. Looked up from germline, CDR1 is SGHKS and CDR2 is YYEKEE (reference sequence). The CDR3 loop spans 17 amino acids. This CDR3 reads CASSLAPSDRGSYEQYF. CDR3 nucleotides: TGTGCCAGCAGCTTGGCCCCGTCCGACAGGGGTTCCTACGAGCAGTACTTC. The variable domain in full, completed from reference TRBV5-5 and TRBJ2-7, reads DAGVTQSPTHLIKTRGQQVTLRCSPISGHKSVSWYQQVLGQGPQFIFQYYEKEERGRGNFPDRFSARQFPNYSSELNVNALLLGDSALYLCASSLAPSDRGSYEQYFGPGTRLTVT.

The chain carries TRBV4-1 and TRBJ2-7; D might be TRBD2 (5 bases). The CDR3 spans 14 residues. Germline CDR1 is MGHRA and CDR2 is YSYEKL. Trimming shortened V by 1 base and J by 6 bases, and 13 bases separated the two germline ends. In nucleotides, the CDR3 is TGCGCCAGCAGCCAAGGGGTTTCTAGCTTCGAGCAGTACTTC. Translated, it gives CASSQGVSSFEQYF.

The rearrangement links TRBV5-1 to TRBJ2-1; D is perhaps TRBD1 or TRBD2 (5 bases each). The CDR3 contains 14 residues. In germline, CDR1 is SGHRS, CDR2 YFSETQ. V was trimmed by 0 bases and J by 9 bases, leaving 13 bases between them. CDR3 amino acids: CASSLVWPGAEQFF. As DNA, the CDR3 is TGCGCCAGCAGCTTGGTCTGGCCCGGGGCTGAGCAGTTCTTC.

The CDR3 region has the DNA TGTGCCAGCAGCTACCCGGGACAGGGTTTTGAAGCTTTCTTT. It encodes CASSYPGQGFEAFF. The J gene is TRBJ1-1, the V gene TRBV7-9; 9 bases agree with TRBD1. The CDR3 runs to 14 residues. Trimming took 4 bases from V and 7 from J; bases not matched to a gene: 7. Germline V lookup: CDR1 SEHNR, CDR2 FQNEAQ (reference sequence).

The V and J genes are TRBV7-5 and TRBJ1-5; no check of the table's D call, TRBD1, against the DNA was made. TRBV7-5 is tagged as a pseudogene. The CDR3 has 13 amino acids. As DNA, the CDR3 is TGTGCCAGCAGCAACGGACAGAATCAGCCCCAGCATTTT. It codes for CASSNGQNQPQHF.

This clone was seen a handful of times. The V gene is TRBV30, the J gene TRBJ1-1; no reliable D call. The CDR3 runs to 13 residues. Trimming took 4 bases from V and 0 from J, leaving 9 bases between them. Germline lookup yields CDR1 GTSNPN and CDR2 SVGIG (reference sequence). CDR3 sequence: CAWIQGLNTEAFF. The CDR3 DNA is TGTGCCTGGATCCAAGGCTTGAACACTGAAGCTTTCTTT.

The rearrangement joins TRBV7-3 to TRBJ1-1; D gene unclear. The CDR3 is made up of 13 amino acids. Germline-derived CDR1 and CDR2 are SGHTA and FQGTGA. V was trimmed by 5 bases and J by 7 bases, leaving 14 bases between them. CDR3 sequence (DNA): TGTGCCAGCAGCCTCACCGGCCACGATGAAGCTTTCTTT. Its protein is CASSLTGHDEAFF.

The V call is TRBV7-9, the J call TRBJ1-2; D ambiguous. This CDR3 has 17 amino acids. V was clipped by 1 base and J by 5 bases, with 20 bases between them. Germline CDR1 is SEHNR and CDR2 is FQNEAQ (reference sequence). CDR3 DNA sequence: TGTGCCAGCAGCTTAGGGGGTCAAAATATGGCCCGTTATGGCTACACCTTC. This gives the protein CASSLGGQNMARYGYTF.

The chain joins TRBV5-1 to TRBJ2-7, with 11 bases fitting TRBD2. The CDR3 has 14 amino acids. V lost 5 bases to trimming and J lost 3 bases; unmatched junction nucleotides: 4. Per the germline V gene, CDR1 is SGHRS and CDR2 is YFSETQ. CDR3 DNA: TGCGCCAGCAGTAGAGGGACTAGCGGCTACGAGCAGTACTTC. This gives the protein CASSRGTSGYEQYF.

This chain connects TRBV27 to TRBJ2-2; perhaps TRBD2 as D (5 bases). V lost 1 base to trimming and J lost 7 bases, with 7 bases between them. Germline CDR1 and CDR2: MNHEY and SMNVEV (reference sequence). This CDR3 has 13 amino acids. This chain's CDR3 is CASSLWGDGELFF. Here the CDR3 DNA reads TGTGCCAGCAGTTTATGGGGAGACGGGGAGCTGTTTTTT.

This clone counts as medium-sized. This chain joins TRBV6-4 and TRBJ2-3; 11 bases are a match to TRBD2. This CDR3 contains 15 residues. Trimming at V came to 5 bases and at J to 0 bases, leaving 1 base not matched to a gene. Germline lookup yields CDR1 MRHNA and CDR2 SNTAGT. The CDR3 reads CASSRTSGSTDTQYF. In DNA form, the CDR3 reads TGTGCCAGCAGTCGGACTAGCGGGAGCACAGATACGCAGTATTTT.

This clone has only a few counts. The genes are TRBV4-3 and TRBJ2-7; 8 bases match TRBD1. V was clipped by 0 bases and J by 2 bases; unmatched bases: 0. Germline V lookup: CDR1 LGHNA, CDR2 YSLEER. This CDR3 has 14 residues. The CDR3 DNA is TGCGCCAGCAGCCAAGAGACAGGGGCCTACGAGCAGTACTTC. It specifies CASSQETGAYEQYF.

The V gene is TRBV19, the J gene TRBJ1-2, with D hard to call. The CDR3 contains 12 residues. The germline V gene has CDR1 LNHDA and CDR2 SQIVND (reference sequence). Trimming pared 1 base from V and 6 bases from J, leaving 6 bases between. The CDR3 loop reads CASSIGGDGYTF. As DNA, the CDR3 is TGTGCCAGTAGTATAGGAGGAGATGGCTACACCTTC. Filled out from reference TRBV19 and TRBJ1-2, the complete variable domain reads DGGITQSPKYLFRKEGQNVTLSCEQNLNHDAMYWYRQDPGQGLRLIYYSQIVNDFQKGDIAEGYSVSREKKESFPLTVTSAQKNPTAFYLCASSIGGDGYTFGSGTRLTVV.

The chain employs TRBV5-1 and TRBJ1-2; no clear D. The CDR3 contains 9 residues. In germline, CDR1 is SGHRS, CDR2 YFSETQ. Trimming pared 3 bases from V and 6 bases from J, leaving 0 bases between. CDR3 sequence (DNA): TGCGCCAGCAGCTATGGCTACACCTTC. It translates to CASSYGYTF.

The J gene is TRBJ2-1, the V gene TRBV29-1, with TRBD2 matching 8 bases. The germline V gene encodes CDR1 SQVTM and CDR2 ANQGSEA. V gave up 6 bases and J gave up 5 bases; unmatched junction bases: 15. This CDR3 region has 16 residues. The CDR3 sequence is CSVHLAFQRGNNEQFF. The DNA of the CDR3 is TGCAGCGTCCACCTCGCTTTCCAGCGGGGGAACAATGAGCAGTTCTTC.

This clone was seen once. The chain carries TRBV18 and TRBJ1-4, with TRBD1 identical over 9 bases. Trimming at V came to 3 bases and at J to 6 bases, leaving 2 bases not matched to a gene. There are 14 residues in the CDR3. The germline CDR1 and CDR2 sequences are KGHSH and LQKENI. CDR3 amino acids: CASSPGQGDEKLFF. The CDR3 nucleotides read TGTGCCAGCTCACCGGGACAGGGCGATGAAAAACTGTTTTTT.

The chain joins TRBV19 to TRBJ2-1; a weak D match, TRBD2 (6 bases). CDR3 length: 15 residues. V was clipped by 5 bases and J by 0 bases, with 11 bases between them. Germline V gives CDR1 LNHDA, CDR2 SQIVND (reference sequence). This CDR3 reads CASSRTGDSYNEQFF. CDR3 nucleotide sequence: TGTGCCAGTAGTCGAACGGGGGACTCCTACAATGAGCAGTTCTTC.

The V and J genes are TRBV7-8 and TRBJ1-1, with D uncertain. CDR3 length equals 15 residues. Trimming stripped 4 bases from V and 0 bases from J, with 12 bases between. Germline V gene data show CDR1 as SGHVS and CDR2 as FQNEAQ. The CDR3 DNA is TGTGCCAGCAGCTCCCGTGGGAGAATGAACACTGAAGCTTTCTTT. Its translation: CASSSRGRMNTEAFF.

The gene calls are TRBV27 and TRBJ2-1; maybe TRBD1 (6 bases). V lost 2 bases, J lost 8 bases, and 13 bases lay in between. This CDR3 region has 14 residues. Germline V CDR1 and CDR2: MNHEY, SMNVEV (reference sequence). Here the CDR3 reads CASSLALQGYEQFF. The DNA of the CDR3 is TGTGCCAGCAGTTTAGCCCTCCAGGGGTATGAGCAGTTCTTC.

This clone is a singleton in its sample. This chain connects TRBV18 to TRBJ1-1; a weak D match, TRBD1 (6 bases). Germline V CDR1 and CDR2: KGHSH, LQKENI. Trimming left V 6 bases short and J 2 bases short, with 13 bases between. The CDR3 covers 14 residues. The DNA for the CDR3 is TGTGCCAGCTCGCGCGGACAGATAAACACTGAAGCTTTCTTT. It encodes CASSRGQINTEAFF.

J is TRBJ1-4 and V is TRBV5-4, with 10 nucleotides matching TRBD1. The V segment lost 2 bases and the J segment 7 bases; nucleotides outside the gene matches: 5. Germline V gene lookup returns CDR1 SGHNT and CDR2 YYREEE (reference sequence). The CDR3 runs 15 residues. The CDR3 region has the DNA TGTGCCAGCAGCTTTCGACAGGGGGCGTCTGAAAAACTGTTTTTT. Translation: CASSFRQGASEKLFF.

This chain connects TRBV5-4 to TRBJ1-4; perhaps TRBD1 as D (5 bases). Germline V CDR1 and CDR2: SGHNT, YYREEE (reference sequence). The V and J ends lost 4 bases and 4 bases respectively, with 11 bases between them. CDR3 length: 14 amino acids. CDR3 in DNA: TGTGCCAGCAGCCCGGGACCGGTTAATGAAAAACTGTTTTTT. This sequence encodes CASSPGPVNEKLFF.